One and the same sample provided the 12 T cell receptor beta chains below, sequenced in a study of T cells in Graves' hyperthyroidism and ophthalmopathy. TCR beta CDR3 regions were amplified from RNA. HTBI primers were the set used in a first-round RT-PCR of the TCR CDR3. Via MiXCR, TCRdb re-called the multiplex PCR reads, giving one row per CDR3 protein. The sample holds 500,000 to 650,000 distinct CDR3 sequences; more than 12% are singletons and the top ten take under 15%. Sequencing used blood. These receptor sequences come from a woman in her 50s with Graves' ophthalmopathy.

This clonotype has only a few counts. An end of the junction does not agree with germline; a read error may underlie this. The rearrangement links TRBV27 to TRBJ1-5; perhaps TRBD1 as D (6 bases). From germline, CDR1 is MNHEY and CDR2 SMNVEV (reference sequence). This CDR3 has 16 residues. The CDR3 spells CASRRNRENSNRPQHF. The CDR3 DNA reads as TGTGCCAGCAGAAGGAACAGGGAAAATAGCAATCGGCCCCAGCATTTT.

This clonotype was observed many times. This chain links TRBV3-2 with TRBJ1-1; the table's D gene call, TRBD1, was not cross checked with the DNA. TRBV3-2 is designated a pseudogene. There are 15 residues in the CDR3. CDR3 protein: CASSQEQGANTEAFF. Here the CDR3 DNA reads TGTGCCAGCAGCCAAGAACAGGGGGCAAACACTGAAGCTTTCTTT.

In its sample, this clonotype was seen many times. The rearrangement uses TRBV10-3 and TRBJ2-5; D gene ambiguous. Germline V lookup: CDR1 ENHRY, CDR2 SYGVKD. The CDR3 sequence is 13 residues long. Trimming stripped 0 bases from V and 4 bases from J, with 6 bases between. This chain's CDR3 is CAISESEAETQYF. The CDR3 DNA follows: TGTGCCATCAGTGAGTCAGAGGCAGAGACCCAGTACTTC.

This clonotype was observed a few times. DNA for the CDR3: TGTGCCAGCAGGATCATGGGCAATAATTCACCCCTCCACTTT. Translated: CASRIMGNNSPLHF. The V call is TRBV27, the J call TRBJ1-6; D is undetermined. The CDR3 runs to 14 residues. Trimming cost V 6 bases and J 5 bases, with 11 bases left between them. CDR1 MNHEY and CDR2 SMNVEV come from the germline V gene (reference sequence).

This clonotype was recorded at least ten times. The chain uses TRBV27 and TRBJ1-1; D is uncertain. The CDR3 has 13 residues. Germline assignment: CDR1 MNHEY and CDR2 SMNVEV (reference sequence). V was pared by 7 bases and J by 0 bases, with 9 bases between. In nucleotides, the CDR3 is TGTGCCAGCAAACAGACTATGAACACTGAAGCTTTCTTT. Translated, it gives CASKQTMNTEAFF.

This clonotype occurred many times. This chain joins TRBV6-1 and TRBJ1-5; the D is unclear. V lost 0 bases, J lost 7 bases, and 7 bases lay in between. Germline loops: CDR1 MNHNS, CDR2 SASEGT. This CDR3 is 13 amino acids long. The CDR3 sequence: CASSEAGKQPQHF. The CDR3 bases are TGTGCCAGCAGTGAAGCCGGAAAGCAGCCCCAGCATTTT.

The CDR3 DNA reads TGTGCCAGCAGTCTAGGGACTAGCGGGAGGGTTCAACGAGAGACCCAGTACTTC. Translation: CASSLGTSGRVQRETQYF. The chain combines TRBV6-1 with TRBJ2-5, with TRBD2 matching over 16 bases. Trimming at V came to 5 bases and at J to 4 bases, leaving 10 bases not matched to a gene. The CDR3 covers 18 residues. The germline CDR1 and CDR2 sequences are MNHNS and SASEGT.

In its sample, this clonotype was seen many times. The chain links TRBV28 to TRBJ2-7, with TRBD2 identical over 7 bases. V lost 6 bases to trimming and J lost 3 bases; unmatched junction nucleotides: 14. This CDR3 is 16 amino acids long. Germline V lookup: CDR1 MDHEN, CDR2 SYDVKM. CDR3 bases: TGTGCCAGCAGAGCTTCAGGACTAGATATAAGCTACGAGCAGTACTTC. Protein product: CASRASGLDISYEQYF.

The table lists this clonotype with many counts. V gene TRBV11-2 combines with J gene TRBJ2-1; 9 bases fit TRBD2. The CDR3 totals 16 residues. Germline-derived CDR1 and CDR2 are SGHAT and FQNNGV. The V gene end was trimmed by 1 base and the J gene end by 9 bases; junction bases not matched to a gene: 10. CDR3 sequence: CASSLGRSLAGFEQFF. The CDR3 nucleotides read TGTGCCAGCAGCTTAGGCAGGAGTCTAGCGGGATTTGAGCAGTTCTTC.

The CDR3 DNA reads TGTGCCAGCAGCGCCCGGGACAGGGTGAACACTGAAGCTTTCTTT. Translating it yields CASSARDRVNTEAFF. V is TRBV9 and J is TRBJ1-1; 9 bases fit TRBD1. The CDR3 loop spans 15 amino acids. The V and J ends lost 3 bases and 0 bases, in that order; junction bases with no gene match: 3. Germline V lookup: CDR1 SGDLS, CDR2 YYNGEE.

This clonotype was found many times. The junction shows a germline mismatch at one end, possibly a read error. The chain joins TRBV5-1 to TRBJ1-1; the match to TRBD1 covers 10 bases. The CDR3 totals 18 residues. Per germline, CDR1 SGHRS and CDR2 YFSETQ. The CDR3 DNA follows: TGCGCCAGCAGCTTGGTACTTGGGACAGGGGTGCTGAACTCTGAAGCTTTCTTT. The encoded protein is CASSLVLGTGVLNSEAFF.

This clonotype was counted many times. The gene calls are TRBV4-3 and TRBJ2-7; 11 positions agree with TRBD2. CDR3 length: 17 amino acids. The V gene's germline CDR1 is LGHNA and CDR2 YSLEER. The V gene end was trimmed by 0 bases and the J gene end by 2 bases; junction bases not matched to a gene: 6. CDR3 nucleotides: TGCGCCAGCAGCCAAGATTTCGCTAGCGGGAGGACCTACGAGCAGTACTTC. Protein sequence: CASSQDFASGRTYEQYF.